These 5 T cell receptor beta chains share one sample of origin, sequenced in a study of T-cell memory formation after mild COVID-19. In TCRdb, the 5' RACE reads were re-called with MiXCR into one record per CDR3 protein. This sample has some 68,000 distinct CDR3 sequences, with over 15% found just once. Source material: PBMCs or a T cell subset sorted from them (not recorded which). The receptor set was obtained from an adult woman who had mild COVID-19 (a few samples of this study predate the infection). Cell type and time point are not known.

This CDR3 reads CASRTGDTGLVQFF. CDR3 DNA: TGTGCCAGCAGGACGGGGGACACCGGATTGGTGCAGTTCTTC. The rearrangement joins TRBV6-5 to TRBJ2-1; D tentatively reads TRBD1 or TRBD2 (6 bases each). CDR1 is MNHEY and CDR2 is SVGAGI in the germline V gene. The length of the CDR3 is 14 residues. Trimming left V 6 bases short and J 12 bases short, with 21 bases between.

The chain is built from TRBV5-1 and TRBJ2-7, with TRBD1 identical over 7 bases. Unmatched junction bases numbered 0, after V lost 1 base and J lost 2 bases. Germline CDR1 SGHRS, CDR2 YFSETQ. The CDR3 consists of 13 residues. The CDR3 DNA reads as TGCGCCAGCAGCTTGACAGGGGCCTACGAGCAGTACTTC. Amino acid sequence: CASSLTGAYEQYF.

J is TRBJ2-3 and V is TRBV7-6; the match to TRBD2 covers 13 bases. V trimming: 4 bases; J trimming: 2 bases; junction bases outside the gene matches: 12. Germline V lookup: CDR1 SGHVS, CDR2 FNYEAQ. This CDR3 has 19 residues. The CDR3 sequence: CASSSQLAGGRTYTDTQYF. The CDR3 coding sequence is TGTGCCAGCAGCTCCCAACTAGCGGGGGGGCGGACCTACACAGATACGCAGTATTTT.

The gene calls are TRBV4-3 and TRBJ2-1; D perhaps matches TRBD2 (5 bases). The CDR3 runs 17 residues. CDR1 and CDR2 (germline): LGHNA, YSLEER. Trimming took off 0 bases at V and 1 base at J, with 13 bases between the two ends. The CDR3 here is CASSQDPGIWSYNEQFF. For the CDR3, the DNA is TGCGCCAGCAGCCAAGATCCGGGGATTTGGTCCTACAATGAGCAGTTCTTC.

This clonotype turned up a few times. The J gene is TRBJ2-7, the V gene TRBV4-3, with D tentatively TRBD2 (5 bases). The CDR3 runs 17 residues. CDR1 and CDR2 (germline): LGHNA, YSLEER. The V end was cut by 0 bases, the J end by 7 bases, with 22 bases between. CDR3 region: CASSQDYLARSSGEQYF. The CDR3 DNA is TGCGCCAGCAGCCAAGATTATCTAGCACGCAGTTCGGGGGAGCAGTACTTC.